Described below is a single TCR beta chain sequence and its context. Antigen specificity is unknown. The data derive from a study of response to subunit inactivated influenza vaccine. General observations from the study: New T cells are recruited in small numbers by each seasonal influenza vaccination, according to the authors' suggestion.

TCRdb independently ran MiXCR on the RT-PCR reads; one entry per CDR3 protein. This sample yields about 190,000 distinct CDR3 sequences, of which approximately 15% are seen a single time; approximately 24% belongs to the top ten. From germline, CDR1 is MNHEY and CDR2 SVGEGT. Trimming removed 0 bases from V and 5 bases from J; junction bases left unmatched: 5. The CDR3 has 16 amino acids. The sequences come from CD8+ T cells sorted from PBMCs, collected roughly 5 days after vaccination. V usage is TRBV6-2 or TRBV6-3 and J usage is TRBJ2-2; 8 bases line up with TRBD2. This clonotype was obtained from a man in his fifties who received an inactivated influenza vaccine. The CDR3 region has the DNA TGTGCCAGCAGTTACTCGTCGGGGGGGCGAACCGGGGAGCTGTTTTTT. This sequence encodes CASSYSSGGRTGELFF.